Below, 6 T cell receptor beta chains from the same sample are listed, as sequenced in a study of blood T cell repertoires in COVID-19. Libraries were prepared by immunoSEQ multiplex PCR; TCRdb keeps only in-frame clonotypes and omits some of them. This sample has over 55,000 clones; about 80% occur once, and the top ten carry around 9.1%. The source material was peripheral blood. Receptors were obtained from an older man with COVID-19, enrolled during active disease.

This clone has just a few counts. The J gene is TRBJ1-3, the V gene TRBV5-8, with unresolved D. Germline values: CDR1 SGHTS, CDR2 YDEGEE. The CDR3 has 12 residues. Deletions cut 5 bases from V and 2 bases from J, with 5 bases between. CDR3 in DNA: TGTGCCAGCAGTCTTACTGGAAACACCATATATTTT. This sequence encodes CASSLTGNTIYF. The variable domain in full, completed from reference TRBV5-8 and TRBJ1-3, reads EAGVTQSPTHLIKTRGQQATLRCSPISGHTSVYWYQQALGLGLQFLLWYDEGEERNRGNFPPRFSGRQFPNYSSELNVNALELEDSALYLCASSLTGNTIYFGEGSWLTVV.

J is TRBJ2-5 and V is TRBV7-9, with TRBD1 matching over 7 bases. This CDR3 is built from 14 residues. CDR1 SEHNR and CDR2 FQNEAQ come from the germline V gene (reference sequence). The J segment lost 3 bases and the V segment lost 6 bases, leaving 7 bases of the junction unmatched. The CDR3 region has the DNA TGTGCCAGCAGTCGGCCCGGGACAGAAGAGACCCAGTACTTC. Translation: CASSRPGTEETQYF.

V usage is TRBV19 and J usage is TRBJ1-4; perhaps TRBD1 as D (6 bases). CDR1 is LNHDA, CDR2 SQIVND, per germline (reference sequence). V lost 0 bases to trimming and J lost 11 bases, with 10 bases between them. The CDR3 length is 13 residues. CDR3 in DNA: TGTGCCAGTAGTATAGATGGCCAGGGGAAACTGTTTTTT. This sequence encodes CASSIDGQGKLFF.

The chain carries TRBV2 and TRBJ1-4; 8 bases fit TRBD1. The CDR3 is 16 residues long. Germline V CDR1 and CDR2: SNHLY, FYNNEI. With 1 base clipped from V and 4 bases from J, the junction kept 5 bases outside the gene matches. Here the CDR3 reads CASSEGQGLINEKLFF. CDR3 in DNA: TGTGCCAGCAGTGAAGGACAGGGGCTTATTAATGAAAAACTGTTTTTT.

The gene calls are TRBV5-1 and TRBJ2-1; TRBD2 is a possible D gene (6 bases). Trimming removed 1 base from V and 5 bases from J, with 10 bases in between. The germline V gene has CDR1 SGHRS and CDR2 YFSETQ. There are 14 residues in the CDR3. In DNA form, the CDR3 reads TGCGCCAGCAGCTTGCGGGGCGGGAACAATGAGCAGTTCTTC. Translated: CASSLRGGNNEQFF.

This rearrangement joins TRBV5-5 to TRBJ2-1, with 14 bases that match TRBD2. Germline CDR1 is SGHKS and CDR2 is YYEKEE (reference sequence). The CDR3 is made up of 16 amino acids. Germline trimming cut 3 bases from V and 7 bases from J; bases unmatched to any gene: 6. The CDR3 DNA reads as TGTGCCAGCAGCTCCTCCGGGACTAGCGGGAGAAATGAGCAGTTCTTC. Amino acid sequence: CASSSSGTSGRNEQFF. Full variable domain (missing parts from reference TRBV5-5 and TRBJ2-1): DAGVTQSPTHLIKTRGQQVTLRCSPISGHKSVSWYQQVLGQGPQFIFQYYEKEERGRGNFPDRFSARQFPNYSSELNVNALLLGDSALYLCASSSSGTSGRNEQFFGPGTRLTVL.